This paragraph reports one T cell receptor beta chain. The CDR3 runs to 13 residues. CDR1 is GTSNPN and CDR2 is SVGIG in the germline V gene (reference sequence). Trimming cost V 3 bases and J 3 bases, with 12 bases left between them. The sample belongs to a study of blood T cell repertoires in COVID-19. Study-level background: Donors in the United States, Italy and Spain gave samples during acute or convalescent COVID-19. PBMCs, B-cell-depleted T cells, or T cells provided the cDNA or gDNA that made up the material.

As originally analysed: Amplification of reference gene primers was used by the study to estimate nucleated cell counts. Profiling relied on immunoSEQ multiplex PCR, and the TCRdb table lists in-frame clones only, not all of them. V, J and clone size were drawn from that table, and D and trimming were deduced from the DNA. The data show tens of thousands of clones, with roughly 90% seen just once and 4% to 6% held by the top ten. This clonotype was obtained from a man older than 75 in a cohort sampled during active COVID-19. Sequenced material: peripheral blood. The chain combines TRBV30 with TRBJ2-7; weak D call: TRBD1 (6 bases). The CDR3: CAWRTGGRYEQYF. For the CDR3, the DNA is TGTGCCTGGAGGACAGGAGGTCGCTACGAGCAGTACTTC.